These T cell receptor beta chains were read from a single sample in a study of technical replicates of blood from a handful of donors. Here immunoSEQ multiplex PCR was the method, and the copy in TCRdb shows in-frame clones only, minus some. The sample holds 55,000 to 65,000 clones, around nine tenths seen once. The sequenced sample was PBMCs. The receptor set was obtained from a human donor in good health. Some clones in this sample may be carry-over from other donors' samples. Both conserved end residues are part of each CDR3.

V	J	CDR3
TRBV5-4	TRBJ2-1	CASSWRPPSGSPFNEQFF
TRBV28	TRBJ1-2	CASSLHLGQLDDYGYTF
TRBV27	TRBJ2-7	CASSLLSAGANEQYF
TRBV11-2	TRBJ1-4	CASSLRGINEKLFF
TRBV5-6	TRBJ2-1	CASSLQANEQFF
TRBV15	TRBJ1-5	CATSTRARGSSNQPQHF
TRBV5-6	TRBJ1-1	CASSTREGTEAFF
TRBV5-1	TRBJ2-3	CASSSRTRSGYLNSDTQYF
TRBV11-2	TRBJ2-1	CASSPPRVAGPNNEQFF
TRBV19	TRBJ2-1	CASRTSGGAFGEQFF
TRBV5-4	TRBJ1-3	CASSRGQGPSGNTIYF
TRBV2	TRBJ2-5	CASNKRGDKETQYF
TRBV6-5	TRBJ1-1	CASRKGTGAEAFF
TRBV4-2	TRBJ2-3	CASSQGGAGGTDTQYF
TRBV7-8	TRBJ1-1	CASSFGQVPEAFF
TRBV2	TRBJ2-7	CASSATGAEYF
TRBV7-3	TRBJ2-5	CASSLNRGETQYF
TRBV4-3	TRBJ2-1	CASSPLTGGTDEQFF
TRBV6-6	TRBJ2-6	CASSYLQSPGANVLTF
TRBV19	TRBJ2-7	CASSIGGAGVPYEQYF
TRBV11-2	TRBJ2-3	CASSSRGFVDTQYF
TRBV10-3	TRBJ2-7	CAISTGTVSYEQYF
TRBV19	TRBJ2-7	CASSGPGQGFYEQYF
TRBV9	TRBJ2-2	CASSTERAFANTGELFF
TRBV23-1	TRBJ1-5	CASTLRPGQPQHF
TRBV5-4	TRBJ2-7	CASSLGQGGAYEQYF
TRBV15	TRBJ2-6	CATSRDRGSGANVLTF
TRBV30	TRBJ1-2	CAWSVDSNYGYTF
TRBV15	TRBJ1-2	CATSIRDRDGYTF
TRBV10-1	TRBJ2-3	CASLDSSGGTSTDTQYF
TRBV6-6	TRBJ2-4	CASSRREGGSDIQYF
TRBV13	TRBJ2-7	CASSFGRTQGQYF
TRBV6-5	TRBJ2-5	CASSSPGGQETQYF
TRBV5-1	TRBJ2-2	CASSLGQGNTGELFF
TRBV4-3	TRBJ2-1	CASSSKTSGYNEQFF
TRBV4-3	TRBJ2-1	CASSRGTSGADYNEQFF
TRBV7-9	TRBJ2-2	CASNLRTGGAGELFF
TRBV7-8	TRBJ1-1	CATSLRGGTEAFF
TRBV19	TRBJ2-6	CASSIGQTGANVLTF
TRBV19	TRBJ1-5	CASSMRGSGNQPQHF
TRBV7-3	TRBJ1-1	CASSPSGQGEAFF
TRBV19	TRBJ2-1	CASSIVAGNEQFF
TRBV5-1	TRBJ2-2	CASSTGQGAPGTGELFF
TRBV30	TRBJ1-1	CAWSVPGGKAFF
TRBV4-2	TRBJ2-2	CASSQAPSGNIGELFF
TRBV27	TRBJ1-6	CASKTGIRSPLHF
TRBV2	TRBJ2-3	CASKGTSGGADTQYF
TRBV6-6	TRBJ1-1	CASITSLEAFF
TRBV7-3	TRBJ2-3	CASSRSGSTDTQYF
TRBV30	TRBJ2-1	CAWSVPPQRPEQFF
TRBV5-4	TRBJ2-5	CASSWELETQYF
TRBV5-1	TRBJ2-7	CASRREAGIYEQYF
TRBV4-1	TRBJ1-5	CASSREQGNNQPQHF
TRBV29-1	TRBJ2-5	CSVAGTAQETQYF
TRBV4-1	TRBJ2-7	CASSQSMGGRAYEQYF
TRBV4-1	TRBJ2-5	CASSQRIGGTNQETQYF
TRBV5-4	TRBJ1-1	CASSFTGGTEAFF
TRBV9	TRBJ2-6	CASSGFQGAGGANVLTF